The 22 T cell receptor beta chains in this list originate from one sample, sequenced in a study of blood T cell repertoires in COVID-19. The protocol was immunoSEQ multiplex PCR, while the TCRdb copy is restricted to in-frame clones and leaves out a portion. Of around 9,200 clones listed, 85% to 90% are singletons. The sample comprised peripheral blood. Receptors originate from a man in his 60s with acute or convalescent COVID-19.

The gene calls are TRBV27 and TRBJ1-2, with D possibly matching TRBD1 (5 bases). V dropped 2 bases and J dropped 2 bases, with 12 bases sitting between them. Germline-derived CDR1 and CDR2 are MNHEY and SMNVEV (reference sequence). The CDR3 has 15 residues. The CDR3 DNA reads TGTGCCAGCAGTTTAGATGCCAGGGAAAACTATGGCTACACCTTC. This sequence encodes CASSLDARENYGYTF.

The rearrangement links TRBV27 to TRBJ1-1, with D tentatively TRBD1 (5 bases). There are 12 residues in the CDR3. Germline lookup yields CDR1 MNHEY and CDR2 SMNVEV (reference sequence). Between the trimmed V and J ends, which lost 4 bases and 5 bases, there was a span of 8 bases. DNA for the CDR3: TGTGCCAGCAGTTGGGGGGGGACTGAAGCTTTCTTT. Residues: CASSWGGTEAFF.

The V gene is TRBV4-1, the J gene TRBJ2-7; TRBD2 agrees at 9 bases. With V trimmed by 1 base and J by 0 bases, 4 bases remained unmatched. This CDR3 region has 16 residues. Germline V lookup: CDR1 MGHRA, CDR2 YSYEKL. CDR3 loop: CASSQGLAGISYEQYF. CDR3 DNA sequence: TGCGCCAGCAGCCAAGGGCTAGCGGGGATCTCCTACGAGCAGTACTTC.

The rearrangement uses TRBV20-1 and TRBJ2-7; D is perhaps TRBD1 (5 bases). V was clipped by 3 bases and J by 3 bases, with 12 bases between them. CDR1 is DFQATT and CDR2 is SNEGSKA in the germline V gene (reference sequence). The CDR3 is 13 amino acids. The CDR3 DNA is TGCAGTGCTAGTGGGGCTATGATCTACGAGCAGTACTTC. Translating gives CSASGAMIYEQYF.

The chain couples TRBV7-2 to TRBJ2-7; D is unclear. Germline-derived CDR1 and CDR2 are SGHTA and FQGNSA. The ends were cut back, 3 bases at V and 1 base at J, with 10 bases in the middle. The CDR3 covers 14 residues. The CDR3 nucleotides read TGTGCCAGCAGCTTGGAGCGTCGATCCTACGAGCAGTACTTC. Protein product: CASSLERRSYEQYF.

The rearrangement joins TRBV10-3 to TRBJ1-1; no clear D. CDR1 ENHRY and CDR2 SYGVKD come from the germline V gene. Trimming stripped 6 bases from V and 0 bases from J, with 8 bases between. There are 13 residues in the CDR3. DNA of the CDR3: TGTGCCATCAGGGCAGGAATGAACACTGAAGCTTTCTTT. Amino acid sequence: CAIRAGMNTEAFF.

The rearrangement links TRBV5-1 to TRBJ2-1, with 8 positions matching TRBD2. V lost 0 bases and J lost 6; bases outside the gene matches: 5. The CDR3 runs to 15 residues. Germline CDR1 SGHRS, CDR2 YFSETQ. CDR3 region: CASSLAGGWLNEQFF. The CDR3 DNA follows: TGCGCCAGCAGCTTGGCGGGGGGGTGGCTCAATGAGCAGTTCTTC.

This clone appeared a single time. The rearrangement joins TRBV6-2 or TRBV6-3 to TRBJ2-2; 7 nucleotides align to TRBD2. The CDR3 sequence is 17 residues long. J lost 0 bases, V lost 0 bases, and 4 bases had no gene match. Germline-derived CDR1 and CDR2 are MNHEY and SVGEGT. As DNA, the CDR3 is TGTGCCAGCAGTTACTCTCGCGGGGGAGCGAACACCGGGGAGCTGTTTTTT. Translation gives CASSYSRGGANTGELFF.

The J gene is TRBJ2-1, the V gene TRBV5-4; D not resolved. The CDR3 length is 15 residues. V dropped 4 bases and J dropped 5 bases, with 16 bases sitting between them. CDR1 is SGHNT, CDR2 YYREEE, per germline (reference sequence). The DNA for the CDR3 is TGTGCCAGCAGCGAGAGTAAGAGCAACCACAATGAGCAGTTCTTC. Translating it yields CASSESKSNHNEQFF.

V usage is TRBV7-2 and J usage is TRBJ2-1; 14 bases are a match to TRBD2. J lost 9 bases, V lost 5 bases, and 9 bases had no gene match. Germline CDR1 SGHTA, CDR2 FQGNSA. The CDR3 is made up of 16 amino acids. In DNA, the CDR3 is TGTGCCAGCAGCCCTGGGACTAGCGGGAGTGGGATTGAGCAGTTCTTC. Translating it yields CASSPGTSGSGIEQFF.

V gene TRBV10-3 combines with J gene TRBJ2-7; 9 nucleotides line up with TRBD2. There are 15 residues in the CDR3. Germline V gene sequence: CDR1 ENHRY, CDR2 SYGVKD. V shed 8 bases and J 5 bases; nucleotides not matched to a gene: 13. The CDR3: CAIGGLASGNDEQYF. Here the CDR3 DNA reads TGTGCCATCGGGGGTTTGGCTAGCGGGAACGACGAGCAGTACTTC.

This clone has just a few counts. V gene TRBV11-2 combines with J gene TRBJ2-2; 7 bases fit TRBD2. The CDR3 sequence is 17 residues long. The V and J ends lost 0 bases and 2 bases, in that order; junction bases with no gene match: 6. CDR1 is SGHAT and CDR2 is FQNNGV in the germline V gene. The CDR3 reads CASSLDPSGANTGELFF. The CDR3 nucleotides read TGTGCCAGCAGCTTAGATCCTAGCGGAGCCAACACCGGGGAGCTGTTTTTT. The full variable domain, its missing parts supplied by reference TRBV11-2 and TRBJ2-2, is EAGVAQSPRYKIIEKRQSVAFWCNPISGHATLYWYQQILGQGPKLLIQFQNNGVVDDSQLPKDRFSAERLKGVDSTLKIQPAKLEDSAVYLCASSLDPSGANTGELFFGEGSRLTVL.

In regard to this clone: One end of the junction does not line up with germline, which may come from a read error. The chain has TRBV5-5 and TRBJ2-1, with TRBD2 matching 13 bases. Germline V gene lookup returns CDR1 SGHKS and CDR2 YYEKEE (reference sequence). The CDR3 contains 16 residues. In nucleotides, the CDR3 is TGTGCCAGCAGATTGGTTGGGACTAGCGGGGTTGGTGAGCAGTTCTTC. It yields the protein CASRLVGTSGVGEQFF.

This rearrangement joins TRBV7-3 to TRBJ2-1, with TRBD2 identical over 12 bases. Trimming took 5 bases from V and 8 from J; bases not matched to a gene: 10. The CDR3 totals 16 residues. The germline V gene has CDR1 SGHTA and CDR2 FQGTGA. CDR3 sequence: CASSPTLAGGVYEQFF. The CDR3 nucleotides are TGTGCCAGCAGCCCGACCCTAGCGGGGGGGGTATATGAGCAGTTCTTC.

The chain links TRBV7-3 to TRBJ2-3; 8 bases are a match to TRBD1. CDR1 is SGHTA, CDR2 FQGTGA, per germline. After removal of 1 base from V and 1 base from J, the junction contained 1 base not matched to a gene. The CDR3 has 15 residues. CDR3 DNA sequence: TGTGCCAGCAGCTTAAGGGGACAGGGCACAGATACGCAGTATTTT. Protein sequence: CASSLRGQGTDTQYF.

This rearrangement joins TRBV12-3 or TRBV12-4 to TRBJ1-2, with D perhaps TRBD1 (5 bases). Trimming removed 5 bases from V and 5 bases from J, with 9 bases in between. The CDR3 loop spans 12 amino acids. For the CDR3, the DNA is TGTGCCAGCAGTAGGGACTCGTATGGCTACACCTTC. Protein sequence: CASSRDSYGYTF.

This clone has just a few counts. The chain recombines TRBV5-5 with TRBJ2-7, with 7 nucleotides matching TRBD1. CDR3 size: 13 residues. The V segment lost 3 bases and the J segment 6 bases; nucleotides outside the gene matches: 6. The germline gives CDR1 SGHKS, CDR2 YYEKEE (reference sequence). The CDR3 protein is CASSYYRGGEQYF. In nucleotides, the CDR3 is TGTGCCAGCAGCTACTACAGGGGTGGCGAGCAGTACTTC.

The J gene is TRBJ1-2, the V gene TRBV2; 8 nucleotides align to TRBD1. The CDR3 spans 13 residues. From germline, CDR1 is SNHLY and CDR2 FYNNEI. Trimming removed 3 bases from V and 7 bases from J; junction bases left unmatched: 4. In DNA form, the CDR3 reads TGTGCCAGCAGTGATACAGGGGGACGTGGCTACACCTTC. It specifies CASSDTGGRGYTF.

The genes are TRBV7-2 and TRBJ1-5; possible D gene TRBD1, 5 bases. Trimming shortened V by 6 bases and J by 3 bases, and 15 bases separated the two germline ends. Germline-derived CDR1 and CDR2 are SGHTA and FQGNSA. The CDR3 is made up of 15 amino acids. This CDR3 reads CASSFTGQDNQPQHF. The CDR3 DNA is TGTGCCAGCAGTTTCACAGGCCAGGACAATCAGCCCCAGCATTTT.

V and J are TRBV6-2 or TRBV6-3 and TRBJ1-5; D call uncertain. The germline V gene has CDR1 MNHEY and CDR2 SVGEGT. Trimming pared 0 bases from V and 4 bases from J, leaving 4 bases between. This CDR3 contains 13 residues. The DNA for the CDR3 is TGTGCCAGCAGTTACTCGCGAAATCAGCCCCAGCATTTT. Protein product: CASSYSRNQPQHF.

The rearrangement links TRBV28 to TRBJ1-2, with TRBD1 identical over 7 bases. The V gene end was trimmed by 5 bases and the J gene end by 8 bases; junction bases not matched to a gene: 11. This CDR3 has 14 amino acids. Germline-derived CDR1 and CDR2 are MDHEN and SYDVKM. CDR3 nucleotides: TGTGCCAGCAGTCCCGGAATCCAGGGGGGCGGCTACACCTTC. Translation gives CASSPGIQGGGYTF.

The CDR3 DNA sequence: TGTGCCAGCAGCGGGGGGGCCGTTGGGGAGCTGTTTTTT. Its protein is CASSGGAVGELFF. The chain recombines TRBV27 with TRBJ2-2; 8 bases match TRBD2. The CDR3 is 13 amino acids. V dropped 6 bases and J dropped 8; count of bases not matched to a gene: 5. Germline values: CDR1 MNHEY, CDR2 SMNVEV (reference sequence).